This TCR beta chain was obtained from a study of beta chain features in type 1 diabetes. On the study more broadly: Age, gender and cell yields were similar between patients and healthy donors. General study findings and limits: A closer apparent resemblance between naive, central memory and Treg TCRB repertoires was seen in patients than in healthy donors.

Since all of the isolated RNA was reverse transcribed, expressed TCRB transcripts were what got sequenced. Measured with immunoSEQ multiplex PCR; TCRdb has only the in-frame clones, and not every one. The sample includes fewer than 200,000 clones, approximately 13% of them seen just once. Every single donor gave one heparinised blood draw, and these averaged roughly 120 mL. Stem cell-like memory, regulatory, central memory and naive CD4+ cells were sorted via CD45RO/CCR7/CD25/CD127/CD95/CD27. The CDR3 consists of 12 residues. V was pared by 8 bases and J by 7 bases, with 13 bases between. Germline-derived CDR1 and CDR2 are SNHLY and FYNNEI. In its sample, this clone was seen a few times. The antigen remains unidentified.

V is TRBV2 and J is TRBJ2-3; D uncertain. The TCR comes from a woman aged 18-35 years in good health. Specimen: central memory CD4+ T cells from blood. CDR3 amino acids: CASPSIANTQYF. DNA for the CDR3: TGTGCCAGCCCCTCGATCGCGAATACGCAGTATTTT.